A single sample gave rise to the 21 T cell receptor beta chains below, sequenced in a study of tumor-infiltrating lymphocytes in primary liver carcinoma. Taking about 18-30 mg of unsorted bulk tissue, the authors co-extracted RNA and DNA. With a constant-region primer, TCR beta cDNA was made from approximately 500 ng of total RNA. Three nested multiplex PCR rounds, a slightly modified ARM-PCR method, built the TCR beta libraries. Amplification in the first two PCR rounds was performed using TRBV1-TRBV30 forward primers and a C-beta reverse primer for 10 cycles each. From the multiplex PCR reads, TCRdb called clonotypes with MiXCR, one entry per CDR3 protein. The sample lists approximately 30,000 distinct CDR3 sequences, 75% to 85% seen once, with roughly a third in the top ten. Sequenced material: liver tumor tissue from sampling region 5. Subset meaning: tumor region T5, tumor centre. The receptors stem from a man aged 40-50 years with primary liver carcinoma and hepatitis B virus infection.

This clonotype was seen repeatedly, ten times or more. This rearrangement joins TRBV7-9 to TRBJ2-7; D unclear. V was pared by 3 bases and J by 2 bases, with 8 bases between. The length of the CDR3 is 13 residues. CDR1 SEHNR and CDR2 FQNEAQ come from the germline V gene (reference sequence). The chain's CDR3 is CASSFSVPYEQYF. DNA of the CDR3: TGTGCCAGCAGCTTTTCAGTACCCTACGAGCAGTACTTC.

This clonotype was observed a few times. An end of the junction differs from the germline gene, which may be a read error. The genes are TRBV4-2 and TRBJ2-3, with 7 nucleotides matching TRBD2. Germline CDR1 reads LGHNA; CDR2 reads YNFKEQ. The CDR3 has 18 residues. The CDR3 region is CVSSQLALLAEATDTQYF. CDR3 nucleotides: TGTGTCAGCAGCCAACTGGCGCTTCTAGCGGAAGCGACAGATACGCAGTATTTT.

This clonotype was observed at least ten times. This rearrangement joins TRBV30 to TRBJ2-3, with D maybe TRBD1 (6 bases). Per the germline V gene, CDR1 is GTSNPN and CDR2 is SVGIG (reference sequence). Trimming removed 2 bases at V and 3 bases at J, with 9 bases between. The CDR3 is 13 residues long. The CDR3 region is CAWSKGVTDTQYF. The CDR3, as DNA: TGTGCCTGGAGTAAGGGGGTAACAGATACGCAGTATTTT.

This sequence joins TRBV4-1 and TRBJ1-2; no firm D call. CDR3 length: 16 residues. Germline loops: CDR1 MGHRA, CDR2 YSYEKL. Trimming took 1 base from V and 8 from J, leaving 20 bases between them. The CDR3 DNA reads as TGCGCCAGCAGCCAAGTCCTGACCGGGAGGCCGGACGGCTACACCTTC. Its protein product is CASSQVLTGRPDGYTF.

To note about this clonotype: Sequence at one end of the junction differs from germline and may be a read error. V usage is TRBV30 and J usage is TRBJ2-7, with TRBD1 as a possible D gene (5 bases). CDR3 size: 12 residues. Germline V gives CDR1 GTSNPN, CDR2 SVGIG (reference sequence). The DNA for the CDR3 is TGTGTCTGGAGCGTCAGGGAACACGAGCAGTACTTC. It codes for CVWSVREHEQYF.

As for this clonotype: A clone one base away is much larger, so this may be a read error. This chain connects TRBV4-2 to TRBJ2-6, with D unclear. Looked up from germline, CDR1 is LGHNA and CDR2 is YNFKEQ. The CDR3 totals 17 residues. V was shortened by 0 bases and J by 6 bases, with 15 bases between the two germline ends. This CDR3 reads CASSQDRLSSAANVLTF. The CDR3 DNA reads TGTGCCAGCAGCCAAGACAGATTAAGTTCCGCGGCCAACGTCCTGACTTTC.

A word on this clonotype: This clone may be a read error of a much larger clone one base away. CDR3 DNA: TGCACTGCTAGAGTGCCACTAGCGGGAGTAACAGATACGCAGTATTTT. This gives the protein CTARVPLAGVTDTQYF. V gene TRBV20-1 combines with J gene TRBJ2-3; 11 bases are a match to TRBD2. The germline V gene has CDR1 DFQATT and CDR2 SNEGSKA (reference sequence). The CDR3 is made up of 16 amino acids.

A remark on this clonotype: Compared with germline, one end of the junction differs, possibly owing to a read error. CDR3 coding DNA: TGCAGTGCTGGAGACACTAACTATGGCTACACCTTC. Translation gives CSAGDTNYGYTF. This chain uses TRBV20-1 with TRBJ1-2; no clear D gene. CDR3 length equals 12 residues. The germline V gene has CDR1 DFQATT and CDR2 SNEGSKA (reference sequence).

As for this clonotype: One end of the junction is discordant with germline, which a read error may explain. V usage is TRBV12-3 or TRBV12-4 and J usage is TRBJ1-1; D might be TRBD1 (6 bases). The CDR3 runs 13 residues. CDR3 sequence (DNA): TGTGTCAGCAATCATACAGGGATCACTGAAGCTTTCTTT. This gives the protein CVSNHTGITEAFF.

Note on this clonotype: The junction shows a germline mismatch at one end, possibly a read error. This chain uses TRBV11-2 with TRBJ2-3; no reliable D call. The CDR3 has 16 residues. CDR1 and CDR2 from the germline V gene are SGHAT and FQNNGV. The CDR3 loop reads CASSRQAINPTDTQYF. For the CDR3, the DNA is TGTGCCAGCAGCCGACAAGCCATCAATCCCACAGATACACAGTATTTT.

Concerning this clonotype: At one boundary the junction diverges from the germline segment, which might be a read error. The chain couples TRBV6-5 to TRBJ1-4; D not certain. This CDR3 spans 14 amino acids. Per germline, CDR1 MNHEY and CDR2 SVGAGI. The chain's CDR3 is CASNLRVGSGKPFF. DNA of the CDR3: TGTGCCAGCAACTTACGGGTGGGGTCGGGAAAACCGTTTTTT.

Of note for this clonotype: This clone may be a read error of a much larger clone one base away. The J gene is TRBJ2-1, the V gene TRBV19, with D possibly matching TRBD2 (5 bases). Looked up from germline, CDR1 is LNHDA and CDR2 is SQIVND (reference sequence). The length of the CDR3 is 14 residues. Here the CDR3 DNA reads TGTGCCAGTAGTCTGGACCGTGACTACAATGAGCTGTTCTTC. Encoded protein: CASSLDRDYNELFF.

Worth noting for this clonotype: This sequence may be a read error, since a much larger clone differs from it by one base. The CDR3 loop is CASSDDKVDIQYF. For the CDR3, the DNA is TGTGCCAGCAGCGACGACAAGGTCGACATTCAGTACTTC. The chain combines TRBV2 with TRBJ2-4; D is undetermined. This CDR3 spans 13 amino acids. Germline V gene sequence: CDR1 SNHLY, CDR2 FYNNEI. V shed 6 bases and J shed 8 bases, with 14 bases lying between them. Together with reference TRBV2 and TRBJ2-4, the CDR3 gives the full variable domain: EPEVTQTPSHQVTQMGQEVILRCVPISNHLYFYWYRQILGQKVEFLVSFYNNEISEKSEIFDDQFSVERPDGSNFTLKIRSTKLEDSAMYFCASSDDKVDIQYFGAGTRLSVL.

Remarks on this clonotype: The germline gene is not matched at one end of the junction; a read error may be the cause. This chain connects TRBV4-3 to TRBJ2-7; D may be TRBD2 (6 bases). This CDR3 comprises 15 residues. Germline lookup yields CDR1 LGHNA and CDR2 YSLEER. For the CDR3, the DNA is TGCGCCAGCAACCAAGATCGGGAGACTCTCTACGAGCAGTACTTT. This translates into CASNQDRETLYEQYF.

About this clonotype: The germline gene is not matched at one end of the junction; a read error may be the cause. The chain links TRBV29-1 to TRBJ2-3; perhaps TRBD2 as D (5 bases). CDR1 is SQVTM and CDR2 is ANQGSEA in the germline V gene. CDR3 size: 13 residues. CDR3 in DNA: TGCAGTGTTGAGGCTAGCAGGAGAGATACGCAGTATTTT. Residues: CSVEASRRDTQYF.

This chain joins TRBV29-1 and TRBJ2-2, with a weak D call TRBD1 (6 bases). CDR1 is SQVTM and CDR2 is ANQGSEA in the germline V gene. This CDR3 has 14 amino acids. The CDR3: CSGGEQGGAGELFF. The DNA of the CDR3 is TGCAGTGGTGGAGAACAGGGTGGAGCCGGGGAGCTGTTTTTT.

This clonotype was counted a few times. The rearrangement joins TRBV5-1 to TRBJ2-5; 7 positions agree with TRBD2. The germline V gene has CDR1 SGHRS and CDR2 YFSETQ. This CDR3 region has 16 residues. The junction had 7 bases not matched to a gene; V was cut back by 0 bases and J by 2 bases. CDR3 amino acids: CASSLEASGLQETQYF. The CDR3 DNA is TGCGCCAGCAGCTTGGAGGCTAGCGGTCTTCAAGAGACCCAGTACTTC.

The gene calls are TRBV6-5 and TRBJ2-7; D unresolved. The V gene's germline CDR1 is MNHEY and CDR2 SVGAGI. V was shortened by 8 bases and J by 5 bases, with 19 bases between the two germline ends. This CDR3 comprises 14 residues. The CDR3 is CASPSGTVYNEQYF. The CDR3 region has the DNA TGTGCCAGCCCTTCCGGAACAGTGTATAACGAGCAGTACTTC.

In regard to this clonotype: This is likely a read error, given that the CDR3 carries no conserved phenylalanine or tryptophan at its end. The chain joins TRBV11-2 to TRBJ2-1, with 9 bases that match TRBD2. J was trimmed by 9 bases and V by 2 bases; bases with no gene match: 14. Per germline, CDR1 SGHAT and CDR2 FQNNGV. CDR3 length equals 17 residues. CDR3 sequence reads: CASSLLPAGGAGGEQFS. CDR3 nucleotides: TGTGCCAGCAGCTTACTTCCAGCGGGGGGAGCCGGAGGTGAGCAGTTCTCC.

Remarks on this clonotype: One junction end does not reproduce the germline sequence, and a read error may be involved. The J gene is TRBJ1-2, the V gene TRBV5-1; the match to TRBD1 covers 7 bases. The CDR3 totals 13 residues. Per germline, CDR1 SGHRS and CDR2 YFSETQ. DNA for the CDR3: TGCGCCAGCAGCTTGACAGGGGACTATGGTTACACCTTC. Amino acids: CASSLTGDYGYTF.

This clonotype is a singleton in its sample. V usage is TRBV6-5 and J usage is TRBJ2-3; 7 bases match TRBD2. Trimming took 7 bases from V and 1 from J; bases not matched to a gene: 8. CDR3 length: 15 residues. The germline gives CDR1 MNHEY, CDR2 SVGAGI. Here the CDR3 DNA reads TGTGCCAGCAACGCTAGCGGCTCTGGCACAGATACGCAGTATTTT. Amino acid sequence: CASNASGSGTDTQYF.